This T cell receptor beta chain is drawn from a study of blood T cell repertoires in COVID-19. This table comes from immunoSEQ multiplex PCR, and its TCRdb copy is limited to in-frame clones, with some not included. The sample lists around 300,000 clones; roughly 90% were seen once. The junction had 7 bases not matched to a gene; V was cut back by 3 bases and J by 9 bases. Germline V gene sequence: CDR1 KGHSH, CDR2 LQKENI. The CDR3 covers 16 residues. Two consecutive negative NP/OP PCR tests, clearance, or resolved symptoms defined Cohort 3 recovery. This clone occurred once. The receptor was isolated from a woman aged 25 to 39 who had recovered from COVID-19. The chain recombines TRBV18 with TRBJ2-1, with 14 bases lining up with TRBD2. Sequenced material: PBMCs or T cells enriched from blood (not recorded which). CDR3 sequence (DNA): TGTGCCAGCTCACCGACTAGCGGGAGGGGAGTCAGTGAGCAGTTCTTC. Translation gives CASSPTSGRGVSEQFF.